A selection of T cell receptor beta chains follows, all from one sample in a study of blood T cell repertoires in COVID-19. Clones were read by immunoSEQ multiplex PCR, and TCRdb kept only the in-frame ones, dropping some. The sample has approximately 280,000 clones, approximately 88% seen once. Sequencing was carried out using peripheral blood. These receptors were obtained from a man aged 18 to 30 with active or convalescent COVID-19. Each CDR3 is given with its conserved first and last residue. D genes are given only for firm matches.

TGTGCCAGCAGCCAAGATCTAAGGACTAGCGGGGGGGTAATCGAGCAGTACTTC	CASSQDLRTSGGVIEQYF	TRBV3-1/TRBV3-2	TRBJ2-7	TRBD2
TGTGCCAGCACCGGGACAGGGGGATCCCTTAGCACAGATACGCAGTATTTT	CASTGTGGSLSTDTQYF	TRBV14	TRBJ2-3	TRBD1
TGTGCCATGAGGACAGGGGGTGACGACACTGAAGCTTTCTTT	CAMRTGGDDTEAFF	TRBV10-3	TRBJ1-1	TRBD1
TGTGCCAGCAACATAGGGAGGGGGTACCAAGAGACCCAGTACTTC	CASNIGRGYQETQYF	TRBV5-5	TRBJ2-5	-
TGTGCCAGCAGTGGTTCCGCAGGGGCAGGAAACACCATATATTTT	CASSGSAGAGNTIYF	TRBV2	TRBJ1-3	-
TGTGCCAGTAGTATAGTGGCAGGACATCAGTACTTC	CASSIVAGHQYF	TRBV19	TRBJ2-4	-
TGTGCCAGCAGCTTAAGTGGGGCCCAAGAGACCCAGTACTTC	CASSLSGAQETQYF	TRBV7-3	TRBJ2-5	-
TGTGCCAGCTCCCTAGCCACCGCTCCTAATGAAAAACTGTTTTTT	CASSLATAPNEKLFF	TRBV18	TRBJ1-4	-
TGTGCCAGCAGTCTCGGGACAGGGGGCAACACCGGGGAGCTGTTTTTT	CASSLGTGGNTGELFF	TRBV27	TRBJ2-2	TRBD1
TGTGCCAGCAGCTTGGGGGGGCTCAATCAGCCCCAGCATTTT	CASSLGGLNQPQHF	TRBV5-6	TRBJ1-5	-
TGTGCCAGCAAGTCCGGGACAGGGGGCGGACCCCTCCACTTT	CASKSGTGGGPLHF	TRBV5-6	TRBJ1-6	TRBD1
TGTGCCAGCAGTGGGACAGGGGTTAAGGGCGAGCAGTACTTC	CASSGTGVKGEQYF	TRBV2	TRBJ2-7	TRBD1